The 23 T cell receptor beta chains given below trace back to one sample, sequenced in a study of T cell responses to AZD1222 COVID-19 vaccine. Profiled with immunoSEQ multiplex PCR; TCRdb holds only in-frame clones, not every one. The sample lists some 120,000 clones; approximately 88% were seen once. Sequenced material: peripheral blood, taken on day 0 of AZD1222 vaccination. These receptors were collected from an adult in good health.

In the case of this clone: Distinct nucleotide sequences in the sample also encode this CDR3. This chain links TRBV5-1 with TRBJ1-6, with D perhaps TRBD1 (5 bases). Germline loops: CDR1 SGHRS, CDR2 YFSETQ. V shed 4 bases and J shed 7 bases, with 6 bases lying between them. The CDR3 contains 12 residues. The CDR3 nucleotides are TGCGCCAGCAGCACAGGAAATTCACCCCTCCACTTT. It yields the protein CASSTGNSPLHF. Complete variable domain (other parts from reference TRBV5-1 and TRBJ1-6): KAGVTQTPRYLIKTRGQQVTLSCSPISGHRSVSWYQQTPGQGLQFLFEYFSETQRNKGNFPGRFSGRQFSNSRSEMNVSTLELGDSALYLCASSTGNSPLHFGNGTRLTVT.

The chain uses TRBV5-1 and TRBJ1-5, with 7 bases matching TRBD1. The CDR3 consists of 15 residues. V dropped 4 bases and J dropped 4; count of bases not matched to a gene: 8. Germline V gives CDR1 SGHRS, CDR2 YFSETQ. CDR3 bases: TGCGCCAGCAGCCCAGGGACAGTTATTAATCAGCCCCAGCATTTT. It specifies CASSPGTVINQPQHF.

This chain uses TRBV7-9 with TRBJ2-2; D is possibly TRBD2 (6 bases). With 5 bases removed from V and 2 bases from J, the gap between germline ends came to 12 bases. The germline CDR1 and CDR2 sequences are SEHNR and FQNEAQ (reference sequence). The CDR3 loop spans 15 amino acids. The CDR3 region has the DNA TGTGCCAGCAGCCGAAGGGACTTAAACACCGGGGAGCTGTTTTTT. This gives the protein CASSRRDLNTGELFF.

This clone was seen once. The gene calls are TRBV6-5 and TRBJ1-5; a possible D gene is TRBD1 (6 bases). The CDR3 is made up of 14 amino acids. V dropped 8 bases and J dropped 5 bases, with 16 bases sitting between them. Germline CDR1 and CDR2: MNHEY and SVGAGI. CDR3 in amino acids: CASGMGGADQPQHF. CDR3 nucleotide sequence: TGTGCCAGCGGTATGGGGGGCGCGGATCAGCCCCAGCATTTT.

This chain uses TRBV11-2 with TRBJ2-7; D is perhaps TRBD2 (5 bases). The CDR3 consists of 16 residues. Germline lookup yields CDR1 SGHAT and CDR2 FQNNGV. V lost 5 bases and J 0 bases, leaving 17 bases between the germline ends. The CDR3 region has the DNA TGTGCCAGCAGCCCCCGGGGAAGCGGAGACTCCTACGAGCAGTACTTC. It translates to CASSPRGSGDSYEQYF.

This chain connects TRBV2 to TRBJ1-6; D remains ambiguous. The germline V and J ends were trimmed by 7 bases and 0 bases, with 10 bases remaining between them. This CDR3 has 15 residues. The germline V gene has CDR1 SNHLY and CDR2 FYNNEI. The CDR3 region has the DNA TGTGCCAGCAAGCCGGTGAGCTCCTATAATTCACCCCTCCACTTT. It codes for CASKPVSSYNSPLHF.

V and J are TRBV15 and TRBJ1-5, with 10 nucleotides matching TRBD1. The CDR3 is 15 residues long. The germline V gene has CDR1 LNHNV and CDR2 YYDKDF (reference sequence). The J segment lost 5 bases and the V segment lost 4 bases, leaving 5 bases of the junction unmatched. The CDR3 region has the DNA TGTGCCACCAGCACCGGACAGGGGGACTATCAGCCCCAGCATTTT. It yields the protein CATSTGQGDYQPQHF.

This clone appeared a few times. V is TRBV5-8 and J is TRBJ1-3, with 10 bases matching TRBD1. Looked up from germline, CDR1 is SGHTS and CDR2 is YDEGEE. The trim removed 5 bases at V and 4 bases at J, leaving 9 bases unmatched. The CDR3 spans 16 residues. CDR3 protein: CASRHGGQGSGNTIYF. The DNA of the CDR3 is TGTGCCAGCAGGCATGGGGGACAGGGGTCCGGAAACACCATATATTTT.

Regarding this clone: This CDR3 is also generated by other DNA sequences in the sample. V usage is TRBV5-1 and J usage is TRBJ2-2, with no clear D. The CDR3 sequence is 11 residues long. V was clipped by 7 bases and J by 3 bases, with 4 bases between them. Germline CDR1 is SGHRS and CDR2 is YFSETQ. The CDR3: CASGDTGELFF. CDR3 bases: TGCGCCAGCGGGGACACCGGGGAGCTGTTTTTT. Full variable domain (rest looked up from reference TRBV5-1 and TRBJ2-2): KAGVTQTPRYLIKTRGQQVTLSCSPISGHRSVSWYQQTPGQGLQFLFEYFSETQRNKGNFPGRFSGRQFSNSRSEMNVSTLELGDSALYLCASGDTGELFFGEGSRLTVL.

The rearrangement uses TRBV29-1 and TRBJ1-2; maybe TRBD1 (6 bases). The V end lost 4 bases, the J end lost 3 bases, and 9 bases lay between the germline ends. This CDR3 has 12 amino acids. Germline loops: CDR1 SQVTM, CDR2 ANQGSEA. CDR3 DNA sequence: TGCAGCGTTGTGACAGGCGACTATGGCTACACCTTC. Protein sequence: CSVVTGDYGYTF.

J is TRBJ1-1 and V is TRBV7-9; D gene uncertain. This CDR3 is 13 amino acids long. Trimming removed 5 bases at V and 0 bases at J, with 7 bases between. Germline V lookup: CDR1 SEHNR, CDR2 FQNEAQ (reference sequence). The CDR3 region is CASSRQMNTEAFF. CDR3 nucleotides: TGTGCCAGCAGCCGCCAGATGAACACTGAAGCTTTCTTT.

The J gene is TRBJ2-5, the V gene TRBV7-9; 12 nucleotides match TRBD2. The J segment lost 4 bases and the V segment lost 2 bases, leaving 2 bases of the junction unmatched. In germline, CDR1 is SEHNR, CDR2 FQNEAQ (reference sequence). The CDR3 sequence is 15 residues long. The CDR3 DNA is TGTGCCAGCAGCTTACCTAGCGGGAGGGCAGAGACCCAGTACTTC. The encoded protein is CASSLPSGRAETQYF.

The chain recombines TRBV6-2 or TRBV6-3 with TRBJ1-5, with D perhaps matching TRBD1 (6 bases). Per the germline V gene, CDR1 is MNHEY and CDR2 is SVGEGT. V lost 6 bases to trimming and J lost 4 bases, with 10 bases between them. CDR3 length equals 13 residues. CDR3 nucleotides: TGTGCCAGCAGCGACAGGCGAAATCAGCCCCAGCATTTT. Translating gives CASSDRRNQPQHF.

J is TRBJ2-3 and V is TRBV11-2, with D perhaps TRBD1 (7 bases). Germline assignment: CDR1 SGHAT and CDR2 FQNNGV. Deletions cut 6 bases from V and 4 bases from J, with 17 bases between. CDR3 length: 15 residues. The CDR3 DNA reads TGTGCCAGCAGTCAGGAGGGGGCGTTCGCAGATACGCAGTATTTT. This codes for CASSQEGAFADTQYF.

The chain couples TRBV5-1 to TRBJ2-7; D uncertain. The CDR3 is made up of 12 amino acids. V was shortened by 4 bases and J by 6 bases, with 11 bases between the two germline ends. CDR1 and CDR2 (germline): SGHRS, YFSETQ. CDR3 residues: CASSPPDGEQYF. The CDR3 DNA follows: TGCGCCAGCAGCCCTCCTGATGGCGAGCAGTACTTC. Full variable domain (outside the CDR3, taken from reference TRBV5-1 and TRBJ2-7): KAGVTQTPRYLIKTRGQQVTLSCSPISGHRSVSWYQQTPGQGLQFLFEYFSETQRNKGNFPGRFSGRQFSNSRSEMNVSTLELGDSALYLCASSPPDGEQYFGPGTRLTVT.

This clone was detected only once. The gene calls are TRBV30 and TRBJ2-7, with 7 bases fitting TRBD1. Germline trimming cut 0 bases from V and 9 bases from J; bases unmatched to any gene: 5. This CDR3 comprises 12 residues. Germline CDR1 reads GTSNPN; CDR2 reads SVGIG (reference sequence). CDR3 residues: CAWSVPRGLQYF. Here the CDR3 DNA reads TGTGCCTGGAGTGTACCCAGGGGGTTGCAGTACTTC.

The chain carries TRBV24-1 and TRBJ1-1, with D possibly TRBD1 on 6 matching bases. Germline assignment: CDR1 KGHDR and CDR2 SFDVKD. Trimming cost V 3 bases and J 3 bases, with 28 bases left between them. This CDR3 contains 20 residues. The CDR3 region is CATSDPWIRGTSRRDTEAFF. In nucleotides, the CDR3 is TGTGCCACCAGTGATCCTTGGATCAGGGGCACTTCCCGGAGGGACACTGAAGCTTTCTTT.

This clone was seen only once. J is TRBJ1-3 and V is TRBV2; 8 bases align to TRBD1. CDR3 size: 14 residues. V dropped 9 bases and J dropped 4; count of bases not matched to a gene: 8. CDR1 SNHLY and CDR2 FYNNEI come from the germline V gene. CDR3 DNA: TGTGCCAGTCTGAGGACAGGGCAAGGAAACACCATATATTTT. Its translation is CASLRTGQGNTIYF.

CDR3 coding DNA: TGTGCCAGCAGTTTAAGGGCGAGGACAGGGGGCCCGGACGACGAGCAGTACTTC. Amino acids: CASSLRARTGGPDDEQYF. The V call is TRBV27, the J call TRBJ2-7, with 11 positions matching TRBD1. J lost 5 bases, V lost 2 bases, and 14 bases had no gene match. This CDR3 spans 18 amino acids. Germline V gene lookup returns CDR1 MNHEY and CDR2 SMNVEV (reference sequence).

The V and J genes are TRBV12-3 or TRBV12-4 and TRBJ1-1, with a possible D match to TRBD1 (5 bases). The CDR3 runs to 13 residues. Trimming pared 4 bases from V and 5 bases from J, leaving 11 bases between. The CDR3 region is CASSWGSRTEAFF. The DNA for the CDR3 is TGTGCCAGCAGTTGGGGGTCGAGAACTGAAGCTTTCTTT.

V usage is TRBV20-1 and J usage is TRBJ1-1; 7 bases map to TRBD1. This CDR3 spans 10 amino acids. Unmatched junction bases numbered 7, after V lost 5 bases and J lost 13 bases. The germline V gene encodes CDR1 DFQATT and CDR2 SNEGSKA (reference sequence). The CDR3 here is CSAHGQGDFF. The CDR3 DNA sequence: TGCAGTGCTCATGGGCAGGGGGATTTCTTT.

The chain joins TRBV2 to TRBJ1-5; D is unclear. CDR1 and CDR2 from the germline V gene are SNHLY and FYNNEI. This CDR3 comprises 14 residues. V gave up 7 bases and J gave up 0 bases, with 10 bases separating them. The CDR3, as DNA: TGTGCCAGCAACATTAGACATAGCAATCAGCCCCAGCATTTT. Protein sequence: CASNIRHSNQPQHF.

The chain couples TRBV6-5 to TRBJ2-7, with D perhaps TRBD1 (6 bases). This CDR3 is 14 amino acids long. The V end lost 5 bases, the J end lost 0 bases, and 11 bases lay between the germline ends. From germline, CDR1 is MNHEY and CDR2 SVGAGI. The chain's CDR3 is CASSTRDTSYEQYF. CDR3 coding DNA: TGTGCCAGCAGTACACGGGACACCTCCTACGAGCAGTACTTC.